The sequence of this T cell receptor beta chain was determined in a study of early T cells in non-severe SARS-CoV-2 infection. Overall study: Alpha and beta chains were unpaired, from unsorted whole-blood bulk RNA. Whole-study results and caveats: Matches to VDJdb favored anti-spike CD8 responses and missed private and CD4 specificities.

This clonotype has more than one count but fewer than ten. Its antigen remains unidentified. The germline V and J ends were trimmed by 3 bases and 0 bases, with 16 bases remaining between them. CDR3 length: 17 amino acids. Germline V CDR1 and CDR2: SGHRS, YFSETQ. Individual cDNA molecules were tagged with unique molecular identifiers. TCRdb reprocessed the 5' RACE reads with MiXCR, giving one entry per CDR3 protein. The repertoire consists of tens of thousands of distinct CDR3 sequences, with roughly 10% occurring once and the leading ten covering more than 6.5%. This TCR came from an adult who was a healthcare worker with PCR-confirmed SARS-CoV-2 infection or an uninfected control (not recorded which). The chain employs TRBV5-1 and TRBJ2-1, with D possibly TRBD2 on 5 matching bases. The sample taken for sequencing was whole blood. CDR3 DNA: TGCGCCAGCAGCTCGTCTAATAGCGATAGCTCCTACAATGAGCAGTTCTTC. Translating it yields CASSSSNSDSSYNEQFF.